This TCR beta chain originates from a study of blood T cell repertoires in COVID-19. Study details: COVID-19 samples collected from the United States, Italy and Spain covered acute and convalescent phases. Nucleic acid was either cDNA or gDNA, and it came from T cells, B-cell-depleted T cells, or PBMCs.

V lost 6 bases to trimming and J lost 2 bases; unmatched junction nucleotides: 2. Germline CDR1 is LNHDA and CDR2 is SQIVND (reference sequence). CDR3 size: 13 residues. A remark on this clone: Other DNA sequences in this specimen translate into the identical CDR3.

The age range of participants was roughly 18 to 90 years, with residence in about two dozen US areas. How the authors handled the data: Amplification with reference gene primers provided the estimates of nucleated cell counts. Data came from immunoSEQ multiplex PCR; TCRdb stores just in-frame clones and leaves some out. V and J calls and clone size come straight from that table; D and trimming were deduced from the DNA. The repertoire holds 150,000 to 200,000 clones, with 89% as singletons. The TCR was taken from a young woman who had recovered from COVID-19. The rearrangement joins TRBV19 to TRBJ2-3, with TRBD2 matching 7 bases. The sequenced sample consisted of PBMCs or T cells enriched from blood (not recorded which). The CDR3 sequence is CASRSGATDTQYF. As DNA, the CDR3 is TGTGCCAGTAGGAGCGGGGCCACAGATACGCAGTATTTT.